These 29 T cell receptor beta chains were all obtained from the same sample, sequenced in a study of T cell responses to AZD1222 COVID-19 vaccine. Clones were read by immunoSEQ multiplex PCR, and TCRdb kept only the in-frame ones, dropping some. Of about 140,000 clones listed, almost 95% are singletons. The starting material was peripheral blood, obtained on day 0 of AZD1222 vaccination. These receptors came from an adult in good health.

The chain combines TRBV30 with TRBJ2-7; D is ambiguous. The CDR3 sequence is 13 residues long. Germline V gene sequence: CDR1 GTSNPN, CDR2 SVGIG (reference sequence). The germline V and J ends were trimmed by 4 bases and 0 bases, with 10 bases remaining between them. CDR3 protein: CAWKHQPSYEQYF. CDR3 nucleotides: TGTGCCTGGAAACACCAACCCTCCTACGAGCAGTACTTC.

The count of this clone is one. The chain combines TRBV10-2 with TRBJ2-7; the D is unclear. The V end was cut by 3 bases, the J end by 4 bases, with 4 bases between. The germline V gene has CDR1 WSHSY and CDR2 SAAADI. The CDR3 runs to 11 residues. CDR3 loop: CASSDFYEQYF. CDR3 nucleotides: TGCGCCAGCAGTGACTTTTACGAGCAGTACTTC.

The chain links TRBV5-1 to TRBJ1-1, with 9 bases aligning to TRBD1. J was trimmed by 5 bases and V by 4 bases; bases with no gene match: 15. From germline, CDR1 is SGHRS and CDR2 YFSETQ. The CDR3 covers 17 residues. The CDR3 DNA reads TGCGCCAGCAGCCCGGCGGGACAGGGTCTCGTAAAGACTGAAGCTTTCTTT. This translates into CASSPAGQGLVKTEAFF.

In DNA form, the CDR3 reads TGTGCCAGCAGTTCCCCACTCCAGGCTAGCTCCTACGAGCAGTACTTC. This translates into CASSSPLQASSYEQYF. The chain employs TRBV6-6 and TRBJ2-7; no definite D call. With 4 bases removed from V and 0 bases from J, the gap between germline ends came to 16 bases. The length of the CDR3 is 16 residues. The V gene's germline CDR1 is MNHNY and CDR2 SVGAGI (reference sequence).

The rearrangement joins TRBV9 to TRBJ2-1; 8 bases are shared with TRBD2. J was trimmed by 6 bases and V by 4 bases; bases with no gene match: 6. The CDR3 extends over 14 amino acids. Germline V lookup: CDR1 SGDLS, CDR2 YYNGEE. The CDR3: CASSTWTSPNEQFF. For the CDR3, the DNA is TGTGCCAGCAGCACCTGGACTAGCCCCAATGAGCAGTTCTTC.

This chain uses TRBV28 with TRBJ2-3; 9 positions agree with TRBD2. The germline gives CDR1 MDHEN, CDR2 SYDVKM. Trimming took 5 bases from V and 3 from J; bases not matched to a gene: 6. The CDR3 runs 15 residues. This chain's CDR3 is CASSQWRGGTDTQYF. CDR3 nucleotides: TGTGCCAGCAGTCAGTGGCGGGGGGGAACAGATACGCAGTATTTT. The full variable domain, rest sourced from reference TRBV28 and TRBJ2-3, is DVKVTQSSRYLVKRTGEKVFLECVQDMDHENMFWYRQDPGLGLRLIYFSYDVKMKEKGDIPEGYSVSREKKERFSLILESASTNQTSMYLCASSQWRGGTDTQYFGPGTRLTVL.

The genes are TRBV6-2 or TRBV6-3 and TRBJ1-2; perhaps TRBD1 as D (6 bases). Germline CDR1 MNHEY, CDR2 SVGEGT. V lost 5 bases and J lost 5, with 21 bases in between. The CDR3 has 16 residues. CDR3 amino acids: CASSLPGGQRIYGYTF. The CDR3 DNA reads as TGTGCCAGCAGTCTCCCGGGCGGACAGCGGATTTATGGCTACACCTTC.

This rearrangement joins TRBV19 to TRBJ1-2; possible D gene TRBD1, 6 bases. Germline V lookup: CDR1 LNHDA, CDR2 SQIVND (reference sequence). With 4 bases removed from V and 1 base from J, the gap between germline ends came to 13 bases. CDR3 length: 15 amino acids. CDR3 residues: CASSTSWDNNYGYTF. CDR3 DNA: TGTGCCAGTAGTACCTCGTGGGACAATAACTATGGCTACACCTTC.

The chain links TRBV11-3 to TRBJ2-2; 7 nucleotides align to TRBD1. Germline CDR1 reads SGHNT; CDR2 reads YENEEA. This CDR3 contains 14 residues. V gave up 1 base and J gave up 9 bases; unmatched junction bases: 5. The CDR3: CASSLGGTVRELFF. The CDR3 bases are TGTGCCAGCAGCTTAGGTGGGACAGTTCGGGAGCTGTTTTTT.

A word on this clone: Other DNA sequences within the sample encode an identical CDR3. V and J are TRBV5-4 and TRBJ2-7, with no clear D. Germline assignment: CDR1 SGHNT and CDR2 YYREEE (reference sequence). V shed 0 bases and J shed 4 bases, with 5 bases lying between them. The CDR3 is 12 amino acids. CDR3 sequence reads: CASSLDGYEQYF. The CDR3 nucleotides are TGTGCCAGCAGCTTGGATGGGTACGAGCAGTACTTC.

The V gene is TRBV7-2, the J gene TRBJ1-2; perhaps TRBD1 as D (5 bases). CDR3 length: 15 residues. Germline lookup yields CDR1 SGHTA and CDR2 FQGNSA. Trimming pared 3 bases from V and 2 bases from J, leaving 13 bases between. This chain's CDR3 is CASSLFPGENYGYTF. DNA for the CDR3: TGTGCCAGCAGCTTGTTCCCGGGGGAGAACTATGGCTACACCTTC.

The genes are TRBV19 and TRBJ2-5, with a possible D match to TRBD1 (6 bases). This CDR3 region has 16 residues. The V end was cut by 3 bases, the J end by 2 bases, with 16 bases between. Germline loops: CDR1 LNHDA, CDR2 SQIVND (reference sequence). In nucleotides, the CDR3 is TGTGCCAGTAGTATTATCAGGGGACCGGGGCAAGAGACCCAGTACTTC. Amino acid sequence: CASSIIRGPGQETQYF.

The chain couples TRBV30 to TRBJ2-7; 7 bases align to TRBD2. Germline V gives CDR1 GTSNPN, CDR2 SVGIG (reference sequence). V dropped 5 bases and J dropped 2; count of bases not matched to a gene: 3. This CDR3 spans 12 amino acids. The CDR3 coding sequence is TGTGCCTGGGCGGGAGCTGCCTACGAGCAGTACTTC. It yields the protein CAWAGAAYEQYF. Looking up the rest from reference TRBV30 and TRBJ2-7 gives the full variable domain: SQTIHQWPATLVQPVGSPLSLECTVEGTSNPNLYWYRQAAGRGLQLLFYSVGIGQISSEVPQNLSASRPQDRQFILSSKKLLLSDSGFYLCAWAGAAYEQYFGPGTRLTVT.

The rearrangement joins TRBV4-1 to TRBJ1-1; 8 nucleotides agree with TRBD1. After removal of 2 bases from V and 3 bases from J, the junction contained 5 bases not matched to a gene. The CDR3 covers 15 residues. CDR1 MGHRA and CDR2 YSYEKL come from the germline V gene. CDR3: CASSQRQGIDTEAFF. CDR3 DNA: TGCGCCAGCAGCCAACGACAGGGGATCGACACTGAAGCTTTCTTT.

V is TRBV18 and J is TRBJ2-2; 15 bases map to TRBD2. The CDR3 length is 18 residues. The ends lost 5 bases at V and 4 bases at J; junction bases unmatched: 8. From germline, CDR1 is KGHSH and CDR2 LQKENI. CDR3 in DNA: TGTGCCAGCTCATCTCTCCCGGGACTAGCGGGAGGCACCGGGGAGCTGTTTTTT. Translated, it gives CASSSLPGLAGGTGELFF.

This CDR3 reads CASSPPGRGQSTDTQYF. The CDR3 coding sequence is TGTGCCAGCTCACCACCGGGGAGGGGACAAAGCACAGATACGCAGTATTTT. This chain uses TRBV18 with TRBJ2-3; D possibly corresponds to TRBD2 (7 bases). V was pared by 0 bases and J by 0 bases, with 13 bases between. The length of the CDR3 is 17 residues. The germline V gene has CDR1 KGHSH and CDR2 LQKENI. The whole variable domain, filled in from reference TRBV18 and TRBJ2-3, reads NAGVMQNPRHLVRRRGQEARLRCSPMKGHSHVYWYRQLPEEGLKFMVYLQKENIIDESGMPKERFSAEFPKEGPSILRIQQVVRGDSAAYFCASSPPGRGQSTDTQYFGPGTRLTVL.

The CDR3 sequence: CASTRGEAAASNQPQHF. The CDR3 coding sequence is TGTGCCAGTACCCGGGGTGAAGCTGCCGCTAGCAATCAGCCCCAGCATTTT. The chain recombines TRBV19 with TRBJ1-5, with unresolved D. V dropped 7 bases and J dropped 0 bases, with 19 bases sitting between them. Germline CDR1 is LNHDA and CDR2 is SQIVND (reference sequence). There are 17 residues in the CDR3.

The CDR3 spells CASSIGQGRNQPQHF. For the CDR3, the DNA is TGTGCCAGTAGTATAGGGCAGGGACGGAATCAGCCCCAGCATTTT. J is TRBJ1-5 and V is TRBV19; D is perhaps TRBD1 (5 bases). V lost 1 base and J 4 bases, leaving 11 bases between the germline ends. Germline V gene sequence: CDR1 LNHDA, CDR2 SQIVND (reference sequence). The CDR3 runs to 15 residues.

This chain links TRBV13 with TRBJ2-1; 9 bases match TRBD1. Germline V gives CDR1 PRHDT, CDR2 FYEKMQ (reference sequence). The CDR3 totals 17 residues. V lost 4 bases to trimming and J lost 11 bases; unmatched junction nucleotides: 18. The CDR3 loop is CASSSSRQGGSLAQQFF. CDR3 DNA: TGTGCCAGCAGCTCATCCCGACAGGGGGGTTCACTAGCGCAGCAGTTCTTC.

The V call is TRBV18, the J call TRBJ1-1; D uncertain. V lost 3 bases, J lost 0 bases, and 11 bases lay in between. CDR3 size: 15 residues. Germline V gene lookup returns CDR1 KGHSH and CDR2 LQKENI. As DNA, the CDR3 is TGTGCCAGCTCACCGTCACAGAGAATGAACACTGAAGCTTTCTTT. Translation gives CASSPSQRMNTEAFF.

For the CDR3, the DNA is TGTGCCAGCAGCCGACCGGGACTAGCGGGGAAGGAGCTGTTTTTT. This gives the protein CASSRPGLAGKELFF. V is TRBV3-1 (or the pseudogene TRBV3-2) and J is TRBJ2-2, with 13 positions matching TRBD2. J lost 10 bases, V lost 4 bases, and 6 bases had no gene match. Looked up from germline, CDR1 is LGHDT and CDR2 is YNNKEL (reference sequence). This CDR3 has 15 amino acids.

The chain combines TRBV16 with TRBJ1-5; 11 bases align to TRBD1. CDR1 is KGHSY and CDR2 is FQNENV in the germline V gene. The CDR3 contains 16 residues. The junction had 9 bases not matched to a gene; V was cut back by 4 bases and J by 7 bases. CDR3: CASSRPGQGATQPQHF. The DNA for the CDR3 is TGTGCCAGCAGCCGCCCAGGACAGGGGGCGACCCAGCCCCAGCATTTT. Full variable domain (missing parts from reference TRBV16 and TRBJ1-5): GEEVAQTPKHLVRGEGQKAKLYCAPIKGHSYVFWYQQVLKNEFKFLISFQNENVFDETGMPKERFSAKCLPNSPCSLEIQATKLEDSAVYFCASSRPGQGATQPQHFGDGTRLSIL.

This chain connects TRBV6-5 to TRBJ1-5; TRBD1 matches at 7 bases. Trimming removed 5 bases from V and 4 bases from J; junction bases left unmatched: 5. Germline CDR1 MNHEY, CDR2 SVGAGI. The CDR3 is 14 residues long. CDR3 amino acids: CASSLQGPNQPQHF. As DNA, the CDR3 is TGTGCCAGCAGTCTACAGGGGCCGAATCAGCCCCAGCATTTT.

The chain employs TRBV18 and TRBJ1-1, with D possibly being TRBD1 (6 bases). This CDR3 contains 13 residues. Trimming shortened V by 2 bases and J by 10 bases, and 14 bases separated the two germline ends. CDR1 is KGHSH and CDR2 is LQKENI in the germline V gene. DNA of the CDR3: TGTGCCAGCTCACCAACGGGGGGCGCGGGAGCTTTCTTT. Translated: CASSPTGGAGAFF.

The chain carries TRBV18 and TRBJ1-1; maybe TRBD1 (6 bases). Germline assignment: CDR1 KGHSH and CDR2 LQKENI. The CDR3 spans 14 residues. Trimming shortened V by 5 bases and J by 2 bases, and 12 bases separated the two germline ends. CDR3 nucleotide sequence: TGTGCCAGCTCATCGGGACAACCAAACACTGAAGCTTTCTTT. This translates into CASSSGQPNTEAFF.

This clone was seen just once. The rearrangement joins TRBV18 to TRBJ1-5; a weak D match, TRBD1 (5 bases). V was trimmed by 3 bases and J by 3 bases, leaving 18 bases between them. The CDR3 runs to 17 residues. Germline CDR1 and CDR2: KGHSH and LQKENI. CDR3 residues: CASSPLPPKGNNQPQHF. The CDR3 DNA follows: TGTGCCAGCTCACCTTTACCGCCCAAGGGGAACAATCAGCCCCAGCATTTT. The full variable domain, its missing parts supplied by reference TRBV18 and TRBJ1-5, is NAGVMQNPRHLVRRRGQEARLRCSPMKGHSHVYWYRQLPEEGLKFMVYLQKENIIDESGMPKERFSAEFPKEGPSILRIQQVVRGDSAAYFCASSPLPPKGNNQPQHFGDGTRLSIL.

This chain links TRBV4-3 with TRBJ2-3; TRBD2 matches at 16 bases. With 0 bases clipped from V and 6 bases from J, the junction kept 12 bases outside the gene matches. The CDR3 extends over 20 amino acids. Germline V lookup: CDR1 LGHNA, CDR2 YSLEER. The chain's CDR3 is CASSQDGWGLAGGPRDTQYF. CDR3 DNA: TGCGCCAGCAGCCAAGATGGGTGGGGACTAGCGGGGGGGCCCAGGGATACGCAGTATTTT.

This clone has just a few counts. DNA of the CDR3: TGCGCCAGCCGTACGGGACAGGGGAGGAGGCGGGACACTGAAGCTTTCTTT. It encodes CASRTGQGRRRDTEAFF. The chain carries TRBV4-1 and TRBJ1-1; 10 nucleotides line up with TRBD1. Germline CDR1 MGHRA, CDR2 YSYEKL. Trimming at V came to 8 bases and at J to 3 bases, leaving 15 bases not matched to a gene. CDR3 size: 17 residues.

The V gene is TRBV2, the J gene TRBJ1-1, with D maybe TRBD1 (6 bases). The germline V gene has CDR1 SNHLY and CDR2 FYNNEI. The CDR3 runs to 14 residues. V lost 6 bases to trimming and J lost 2 bases, with 13 bases between them. The CDR3 region has the DNA TGTGCCAGCAGATATGGACAGAGCAACACTGAAGCTTTCTTT. Translation: CASRYGQSNTEAFF.